This passage covers 23 T cell receptor beta chains from one sample sequenced in a study of identical twins. TCRdb redid the calling of the 5' RACE reads with MiXCR, one entry per CDR3 protein. Found here are around 480,000 distinct CDR3 sequences, around 15% of them singletons; the top ten hold about 0.94%. The same data also went into a second study, on yellow fever vaccine responses in identical twins.

Sequenced sample: CD4+ T cells sorted from blood. The receptors here all came from a woman aged 18-29 years in good health.

The chain couples TRBV20-1 to TRBJ2-7; 8 positions match TRBD1. V gave up 0 bases and J gave up 1 base; unmatched junction bases: 11. The germline CDR1 and CDR2 sequences are DFQATT and SNEGSKA (reference sequence). This CDR3 has 17 residues. The CDR3: CSARDLPPGTGSYEQYF. CDR3 nucleotide sequence: TGCAGTGCTAGAGATCTACCTCCCGGGACAGGTTCCTACGAGCAGTACTTC.

This clonotype was seen many times. J is TRBJ1-1 and V is TRBV12-3 or TRBV12-4; the match to TRBD1 covers 7 bases. J lost 2 bases, V lost 8 bases, and 8 bases had no gene match. This CDR3 is built from 14 residues. Here the CDR3 reads CASGRTGPNTEAFF. CDR3 sequence (DNA): TGTGCCAGCGGACGGACAGGTCCAAACACTGAAGCTTTCTTT.

In this sample, this clonotype turned up many times. This rearrangement joins TRBV2 to TRBJ2-6; D gene unclear. Trimming took 5 bases from V and 4 from J, leaving 3 bases between them. Germline loops: CDR1 SNHLY, CDR2 FYNNEI. The CDR3 runs to 12 residues. Here the CDR3 reads CASSRGANVLTF. The DNA of the CDR3 is TGTGCCAGCAGTAGGGGGGCCAACGTCCTGACTTTC.

This clonotype was picked up a small number of times. V gene TRBV27 combines with J gene TRBJ2-7, with D tentatively TRBD1 (5 bases). CDR3 length: 16 residues. The germline V and J ends were trimmed by 4 bases and 7 bases, with 23 bases remaining between them. Germline CDR1 and CDR2: MNHEY and SMNVEV (reference sequence). The CDR3 nucleotides are TGTGCCAGCAGTTATTGGATCGGGCAGGGCTTGGGAGAGCAGTACTTC. It specifies CASSYWIGQGLGEQYF.

Many counts were recorded for this clonotype. The chain combines TRBV18 with TRBJ2-7; 8 positions match TRBD1. J was trimmed by 0 bases and V by 3 bases; bases with no gene match: 4. The CDR3 has 15 residues. Germline CDR1 is KGHSH and CDR2 is LQKENI. CDR3: CASSPGQGSSYEQYF. The CDR3 DNA reads as TGTGCCAGCTCACCCGGACAGGGCAGCTCCTACGAGCAGTACTTC.

This clonotype occurred a few times. The chain joins TRBV5-1 to TRBJ2-2, with 7 bases identical to TRBD2. V lost 0 bases to trimming and J lost 7 bases; unmatched junction nucleotides: 9. The CDR3 has 16 amino acids. Germline loops: CDR1 SGHRS, CDR2 YFSETQ. The CDR3 region has the DNA TGCGCCAGCAGCTTGGCGGCTAGCGGAGGCTTCGGGGAGCTGTTTTTT. Translation: CASSLAASGGFGELFF.

The chain couples TRBV20-1 to TRBJ1-6; D gene ambiguous. Germline V lookup: CDR1 DFQATT, CDR2 SNEGSKA (reference sequence). CDR3 length: 14 residues. The germline V and J ends were trimmed by 6 bases and 4 bases, with 13 bases remaining between them. CDR3 residues: CSAQLQWYNSPLHF. In DNA, the CDR3 is TGCAGTGCGCAACTACAGTGGTATAATTCACCCCTCCACTTT.

A few counts support this clonotype. CDR3 coding DNA: TGTGCCAGCAGCTTAGCGAGGGCACCTTCACAAGAGACCCAGTACTTC. It yields the protein CASSLARAPSQETQYF. This chain uses TRBV7-9 with TRBJ2-5, with a tentative D call TRBD2 (5 bases). With 0 bases removed from V and 2 bases from J, the gap between germline ends came to 13 bases. The CDR3 loop spans 16 amino acids. Germline CDR1 is SEHNR and CDR2 is FQNEAQ (reference sequence). The variable domain in full, completed from reference TRBV7-9 and TRBJ2-5, reads DTGVSQNPRHKITKRGQNVTFRCDPISEHNRLYWYRQTLGQGPEFLTYFQNEAQLEKSRLLSDRFSAERPKGSFSTLEIQRTEQGDSAMYLCASSLARAPSQETQYFGPGTRLLVL.

V usage is TRBV28 and J usage is TRBJ1-4, with D possibly matching TRBD1 (6 bases). In germline, CDR1 is MDHEN, CDR2 SYDVKM. V was shortened by 4 bases and J by 5 bases, with 17 bases between the two germline ends. The CDR3 runs to 16 residues. The CDR3, as DNA: TGTGCCAGCAGTTCGGCCCGCGGACAGAAAAATGAAAAACTGTTTTTT. Amino acid sequence: CASSSARGQKNEKLFF.

The genes are TRBV7-2 and TRBJ2-2; the D is unclear. The CDR3 is 15 amino acids. From germline, CDR1 is SGHTA and CDR2 FQGNSA. V was trimmed by 2 bases and J by 0 bases, leaving 7 bases between them. CDR3 sequence: CASSLYHPNTGELFF. CDR3 coding DNA: TGTGCCAGCAGCTTATATCACCCGAACACCGGGGAGCTGTTTTTT.

In this sample, this clonotype turned up many times. The CDR3 DNA reads as TGTGCCAGCAGCTTAGACCCACGACAATTCTACGAGCAGTACTTC. It yields the protein CASSLDPRQFYEQYF. The J gene is TRBJ2-7, the V gene TRBV7-2; D uncertain. V was trimmed by 1 base and J by 3 bases, leaving 13 bases between them. Germline loops: CDR1 SGHTA, CDR2 FQGNSA. CDR3 length equals 15 residues.

This clonotype was detected a few times. This chain connects TRBV5-6 to TRBJ2-6; D uncertain. Germline CDR1 reads SGHDT; CDR2 reads YYEEEE. Trimming took 7 bases from V and 2 from J, leaving 10 bases between them. The CDR3 is 14 residues long. The CDR3 DNA reads TGTGCCAGCGGAAGCGTCCCTGGGGCCAACGTCCTGACTTTC. This gives the protein CASGSVPGANVLTF.

The rearrangement uses TRBV4-2 and TRBJ1-6, with D maybe TRBD1 (6 bases). Germline assignment: CDR1 LGHNA and CDR2 YNFKEQ. Between the trimmed V and J ends, which lost 4 bases and 16 bases, there was a span of 17 bases. This CDR3 has 13 residues. The CDR3 DNA follows: TGTGCCAGCAGCCTCACCTTAGGGGACACTCTCCACTTT. This encodes CASSLTLGDTLHF.

The chain links TRBV5-1 to TRBJ2-1; tentatively, D is TRBD1 (5 bases). There are 15 residues in the CDR3. Germline V lookup: CDR1 SGHRS, CDR2 YFSETQ. Between the trimmed V and J ends, which lost 2 bases and 5 bases, there was a span of 14 bases. The CDR3 DNA follows: TGCGCCAGCAGCTTCTCCAGGGTAAGAGACAATGAGCAGTTCTTC. It encodes CASSFSRVRDNEQFF.

The chain recombines TRBV28 with TRBJ1-2, with a weak D call TRBD1 (6 bases). Germline V gene sequence: CDR1 MDHEN, CDR2 SYDVKM. V was trimmed by 3 bases and J by 6 bases, leaving 14 bases between them. This CDR3 contains 14 residues. The CDR3 loop reads CASSFRGAVHGYTF. The CDR3 nucleotides read TGTGCCAGCAGTTTTCGGGGGGCGGTGCATGGCTACACCTTC.

V and J are TRBV20-1 and TRBJ2-7, with 14 bases that match TRBD2. After removal of 0 bases from V and 2 bases from J, the junction contained 18 bases not matched to a gene. The CDR3 covers 21 residues. Germline values: CDR1 DFQATT, CDR2 SNEGSKA (reference sequence). CDR3 in amino acids: CSARDVGLGTSGSSRPYEQYF. The CDR3 bases are TGCAGTGCTAGAGATGTTGGTTTGGGGACTAGCGGGAGTTCTCGTCCCTACGAGCAGTACTTC.

The V call is TRBV20-1, the J call TRBJ2-7, with 8 positions matching TRBD2. The CDR3 consists of 13 residues. V lost 5 bases and J lost 3; bases outside the gene matches: 6. Germline V CDR1 and CDR2: DFQATT, SNEGSKA (reference sequence). The CDR3 nucleotides are TGCAGTGCTCCCAGCGGGAGAAGCTACGAGCAGTACTTC. This encodes CSAPSGRSYEQYF.

This clonotype was counted at least ten times. This sequence joins TRBV29-1 and TRBJ1-2, with unresolved D. Germline CDR1 reads SQVTM; CDR2 reads ANQGSEA. Deletions cut 7 bases from V and 1 base from J, with 10 bases between. The CDR3 spans 12 residues. CDR3 nucleotides: TGCAGCGCGGGAGGGCTTAACTATGGCTACACCTTC. It yields the protein CSAGGLNYGYTF.

Only a few counts were recorded for this clonotype. The rearrangement links TRBV5-6 to TRBJ1-2; D unclear. Germline V gene data show CDR1 as SGHDT and CDR2 as YYEEEE. The ends were cut back, 4 bases at V and 4 bases at J, with 11 bases in the middle. The CDR3 sequence is 13 residues long. The CDR3 coding sequence is TGTGCCAGCAGCGTGACGGATGTCTATGGCTACACCTTC. Amino acids: CASSVTDVYGYTF.

The chain carries TRBV2 and TRBJ2-7, with 7 nucleotides matching TRBD1. CDR1 and CDR2 from the germline V gene are SNHLY and FYNNEI. This CDR3 is built from 15 residues. V shed 2 bases and J 4 bases; nucleotides not matched to a gene: 8. CDR3 loop: CASSERTGTHYEQYF. CDR3 nucleotides: TGTGCCAGCAGTGAACGGACAGGCACACATTACGAGCAGTACTTC.

This clonotype was picked up a small number of times. The chain is built from TRBV5-1 and TRBJ2-4, with D possibly being TRBD1 or TRBD2 (6 bases each). Germline CDR1 reads SGHRS; CDR2 reads YFSETQ. This CDR3 contains 15 residues. Trimming removed 6 bases at V and 9 bases at J, with 22 bases between. CDR3 amino acids: CASTPGGAGKGIQYF. DNA of the CDR3: TGCGCCAGCACTCCCGGGGGCGCGGGTAAGGGCATTCAGTACTTC.

This clonotype was observed a handful of times. V usage is TRBV15 and J usage is TRBJ2-5, with D possibly being TRBD2 (6 bases). The CDR3 contains 13 residues. The germline V gene has CDR1 LNHNV and CDR2 YYDKDF (reference sequence). V was shortened by 3 bases and J by 1 base, with 6 bases between the two germline ends. In nucleotides, the CDR3 is TGTGCCACCAGCAGGGGACTCCAAGAGACCCAGTACTTC. Encoded protein: CATSRGLQETQYF. Drawing the rest from reference TRBV15 and TRBJ2-5, the complete variable domain is DAMVIQNPRYQVTQFGKPVTLSCSQTLNHNVMYWYQQKSSQAPKLLFHYYDKDFNNEADTPDNFQSRRPNTSFCFLDIRSPGLGDTAMYLCATSRGLQETQYFGPGTRLLVL.

This sequence joins TRBV5-1 and TRBJ2-1; a weak D match, TRBD1 (5 bases). V dropped 1 base and J dropped 3 bases, with 17 bases sitting between them. Germline V gene lookup returns CDR1 SGHRS and CDR2 YFSETQ. There are 17 residues in the CDR3. This CDR3 reads CASSLNPAGLGYNEQFF. The CDR3 coding sequence is TGCGCCAGCAGCTTGAACCCCGCAGGGTTAGGCTACAATGAGCAGTTCTTC. Using reference TRBV5-1 and TRBJ2-1 for the parts outside the CDR3, the full variable domain is KAGVTQTPRYLIKTRGQQVTLSCSPISGHRSVSWYQQTPGQGLQFLFEYFSETQRNKGNFPGRFSGRQFSNSRSEMNVSTLELGDSALYLCASSLNPAGLGYNEQFFGPGTRLTVL.